This T cell receptor (beta chain) was captured in a study of T cells after yellow fever vaccination. This clonotype was picked up a small number of times. This CDR3 has 17 amino acids. The V end was cut by 7 bases, the J end by 0 bases, with 22 bases between. The germline V gene encodes CDR1 SQVTM and CDR2 ANQGSEA. TCRdb passed the 5' RACE reads through MiXCR, listing each CDR3 protein once. The data hold about 630,000 distinct CDR3 sequences, with roughly 12% observed a single time. The chain links TRBV29-1 to TRBJ2-4, with a weak D call TRBD1 (5 bases). The specimen was PBMCs, collected on the day of the yellow fever booster vaccination. This sequence was found in a man aged 30 to 39 who received the YFV17D yellow fever vaccine. Written as DNA, the CDR3 is TGCAGCGCCACCTCCCAGGGAACAACAATAGCCAAAAACATTCAGTACTTC. Translated, it gives CSATSQGTTIAKNIQYF.